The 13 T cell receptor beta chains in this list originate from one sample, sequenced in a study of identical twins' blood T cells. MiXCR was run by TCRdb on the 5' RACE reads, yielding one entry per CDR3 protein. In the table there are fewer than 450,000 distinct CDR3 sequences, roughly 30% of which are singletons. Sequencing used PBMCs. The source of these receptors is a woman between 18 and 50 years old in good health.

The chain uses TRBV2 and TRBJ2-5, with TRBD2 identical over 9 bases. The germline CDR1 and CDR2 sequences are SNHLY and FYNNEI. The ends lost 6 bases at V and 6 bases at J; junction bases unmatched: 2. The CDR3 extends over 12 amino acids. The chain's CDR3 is CASRLAGQTQYF. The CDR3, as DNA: TGTGCCAGCAGGCTAGCGGGACAGACCCAGTACTTC.

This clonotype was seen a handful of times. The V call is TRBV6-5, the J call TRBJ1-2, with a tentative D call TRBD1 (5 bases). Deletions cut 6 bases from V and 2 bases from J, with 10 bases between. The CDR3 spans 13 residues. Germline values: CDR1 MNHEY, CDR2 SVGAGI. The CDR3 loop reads CASRGRINYGYTF. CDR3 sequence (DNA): TGTGCCAGCAGGGGACGGATAAACTATGGCTACACCTTC.

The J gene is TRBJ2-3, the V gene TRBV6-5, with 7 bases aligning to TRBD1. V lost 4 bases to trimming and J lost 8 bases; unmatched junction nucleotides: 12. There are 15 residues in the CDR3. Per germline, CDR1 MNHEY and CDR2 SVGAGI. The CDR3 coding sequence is TGTGCCAGCAGTTTGGGTACCGGGACAGTAGGTACGCAGTATTTT. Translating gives CASSLGTGTVGTQYF.

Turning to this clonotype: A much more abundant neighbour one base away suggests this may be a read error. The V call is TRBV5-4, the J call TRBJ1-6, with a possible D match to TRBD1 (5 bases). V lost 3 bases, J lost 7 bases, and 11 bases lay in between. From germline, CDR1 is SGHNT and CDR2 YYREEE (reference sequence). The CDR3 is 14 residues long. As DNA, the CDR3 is TGTGCCAGCAGCTGGTGGCAGGGCAATTCACCCCTCCACTTT. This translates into CASSWWQGNSPLHF.

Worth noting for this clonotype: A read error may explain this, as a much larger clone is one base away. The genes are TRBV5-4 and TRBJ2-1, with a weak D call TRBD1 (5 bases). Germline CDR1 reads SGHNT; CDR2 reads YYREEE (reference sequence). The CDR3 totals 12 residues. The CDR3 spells CASSLKGNEQSF. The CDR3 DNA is TGTGCCAGCAGCTTAAAGGGGAATGAGCAGTCCTTC.

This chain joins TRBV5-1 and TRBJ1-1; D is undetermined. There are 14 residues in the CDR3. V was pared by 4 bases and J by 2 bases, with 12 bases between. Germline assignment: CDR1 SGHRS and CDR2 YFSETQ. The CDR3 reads CASSATELNTEAFF. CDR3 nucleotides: TGCGCCAGCAGCGCAACAGAACTAAACACTGAAGCTTTCTTT.

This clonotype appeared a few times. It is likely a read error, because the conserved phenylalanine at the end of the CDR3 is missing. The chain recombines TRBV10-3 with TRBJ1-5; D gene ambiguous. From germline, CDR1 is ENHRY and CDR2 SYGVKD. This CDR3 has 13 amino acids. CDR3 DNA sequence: TGTGCCACCAGTGAGTGGGGCAATCAGCCCCAGCATTTG. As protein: CATSEWGNQPQHL.

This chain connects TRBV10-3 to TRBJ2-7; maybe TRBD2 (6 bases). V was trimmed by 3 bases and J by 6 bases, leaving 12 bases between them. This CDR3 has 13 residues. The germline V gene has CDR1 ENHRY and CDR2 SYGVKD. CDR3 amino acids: CAISDAGSSEQYF. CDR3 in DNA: TGTGCCATCAGTGACGCCGGGAGTTCCGAGCAGTACTTC.

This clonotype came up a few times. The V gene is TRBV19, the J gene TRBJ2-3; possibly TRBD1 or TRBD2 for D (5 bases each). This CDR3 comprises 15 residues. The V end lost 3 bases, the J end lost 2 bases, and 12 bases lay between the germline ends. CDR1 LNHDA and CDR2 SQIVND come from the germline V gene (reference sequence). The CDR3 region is CASSMIFGATDTQYF. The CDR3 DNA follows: TGTGCCAGTAGTATGATCTTCGGGGCCACAGATACGCAGTATTTT.

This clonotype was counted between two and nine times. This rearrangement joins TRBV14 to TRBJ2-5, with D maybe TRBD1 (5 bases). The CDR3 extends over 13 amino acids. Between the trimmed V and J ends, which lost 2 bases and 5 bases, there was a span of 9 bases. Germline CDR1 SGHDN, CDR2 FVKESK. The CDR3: CASSQYPGETQYF. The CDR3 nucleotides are TGTGCCAGCAGCCAATATCCAGGGGAGACCCAGTACTTC.

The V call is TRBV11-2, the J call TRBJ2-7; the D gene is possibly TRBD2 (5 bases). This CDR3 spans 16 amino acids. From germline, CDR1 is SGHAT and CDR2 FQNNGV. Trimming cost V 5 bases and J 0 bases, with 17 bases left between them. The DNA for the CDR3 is TGTGCCAGCAGCCCAACCTTGAGCGGACCCTCCTACGAGCAGTACTTC. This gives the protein CASSPTLSGPSYEQYF.

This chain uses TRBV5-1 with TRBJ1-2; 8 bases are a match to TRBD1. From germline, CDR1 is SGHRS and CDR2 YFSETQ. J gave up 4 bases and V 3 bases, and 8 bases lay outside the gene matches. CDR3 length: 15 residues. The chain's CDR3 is CASSWGTGEIYGYTF. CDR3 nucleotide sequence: TGCGCCAGCAGCTGGGGGACAGGAGAAATCTATGGCTACACCTTC.

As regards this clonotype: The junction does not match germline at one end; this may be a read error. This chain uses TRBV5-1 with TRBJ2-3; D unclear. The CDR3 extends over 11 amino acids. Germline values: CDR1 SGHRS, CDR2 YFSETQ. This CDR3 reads CASSLDATHYF. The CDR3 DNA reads TGCGCCAGCAGCTTAGACGCTACGCACTATTTT.